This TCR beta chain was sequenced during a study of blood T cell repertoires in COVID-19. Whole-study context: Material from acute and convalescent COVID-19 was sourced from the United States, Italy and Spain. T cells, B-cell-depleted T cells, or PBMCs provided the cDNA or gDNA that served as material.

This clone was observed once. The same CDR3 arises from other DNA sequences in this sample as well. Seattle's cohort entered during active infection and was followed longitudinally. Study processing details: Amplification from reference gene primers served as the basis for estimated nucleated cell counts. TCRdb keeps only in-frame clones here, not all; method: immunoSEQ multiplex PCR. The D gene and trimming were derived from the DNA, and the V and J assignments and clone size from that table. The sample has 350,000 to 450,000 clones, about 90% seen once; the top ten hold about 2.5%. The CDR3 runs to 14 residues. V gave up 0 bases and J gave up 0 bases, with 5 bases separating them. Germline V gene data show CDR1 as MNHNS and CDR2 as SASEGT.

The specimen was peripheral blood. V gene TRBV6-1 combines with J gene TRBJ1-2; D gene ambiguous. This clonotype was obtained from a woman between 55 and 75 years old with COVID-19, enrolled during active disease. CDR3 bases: TGTGCCAGCAGTGAAGCAAGAGCTAACTATGGCTACACCTTC. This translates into CASSEARANYGYTF.